A single sample is the source of the 14 T cell receptor beta chains below, sequenced in a study of T-cell reconstitution after alpha-beta-depleted transplantation in children. Researchers prepared the TCRbeta library using unique molecular identifiers, the study reports. TCRdb re-called the PCR reads through MiXCR, storing one row per CDR3 protein. The sample records 98,000 or so distinct CDR3 sequences, around 22% being singletons. The sequenced sample was PBMCs, obtained before TCRalphabeta/CD19-depleted stem cell transplant. The receptors originated from a boy under 10 years old with acute lymphoblastic leukemia, due to receive a stem cell transplant.

The chain links TRBV12-3 or TRBV12-4 to TRBJ2-5; 8 nucleotides line up with TRBD2. The V and J ends lost 3 bases and 5 bases, in that order; junction bases with no gene match: 14. The CDR3 consists of 17 residues. This CDR3 reads CASSFELAERGEETQYF. DNA of the CDR3: TGTGCCAGCAGTTTTGAACTAGCGGAGCGCGGGGAGGAGACCCAGTACTTC.

This clonotype was detected only a few times. The genes are TRBV5-4 and TRBJ2-5; D assignment may be TRBD1 or TRBD2 (5 bases each). This CDR3 comprises 16 residues. Trimming left V 3 bases short and J 1 base short, with 16 bases between. Looked up from germline, CDR1 is SGHNT and CDR2 is YYREEE (reference sequence). The chain's CDR3 is CASSWGEGTPQETQYF. The CDR3 DNA reads TGTGCCAGCAGCTGGGGCGAGGGAACCCCCCAAGAGACCCAGTACTTC. The whole variable domain, remainder taken from reference TRBV5-4 and TRBJ2-5, is ETGVTQSPTHLIKTRGQQVTLRCSSQSGHNTVSWYQQALGQGPQFIFQYYREEENGRGNFPPRFSGLQFPNYSSELNVNALELDDSALYLCASSWGEGTPQETQYFGPGTRLLVL.

The chain is built from TRBV20-1 and TRBJ2-7, with TRBD2 as a possible D gene (5 bases). The CDR3 spans 12 residues. Trimming took off 0 bases at V and 6 bases at J, with 9 bases between the two ends. Germline V gene lookup returns CDR1 DFQATT and CDR2 SNEGSKA (reference sequence). CDR3 loop: CSAREVGIEQYF. CDR3 DNA: TGCAGTGCTAGAGAGGTCGGGATCGAGCAGTACTTC.

This clonotype was picked up a small number of times. The chain has TRBV3-1 and TRBJ2-3; D possibly corresponds to TRBD2 (6 bases). The V gene's germline CDR1 is LGHDT and CDR2 YNNKEL (reference sequence). The CDR3 spans 17 residues. V was trimmed by 2 bases and J by 5 bases, leaving 20 bases between them. This CDR3 reads CASSQRSPRRGQDTQYF. In nucleotides, the CDR3 is TGTGCCAGCAGCCAACGGAGCCCGCGGAGGGGCCAAGATACGCAGTATTTT.

This chain joins TRBV5-1 and TRBJ2-2, with 8 bases matching TRBD1. The CDR3 has 15 residues. Germline CDR1 SGHRS, CDR2 YFSETQ. Trimming took 5 bases from V and 3 from J; bases not matched to a gene: 6. This chain's CDR3 is CASSWTGPYTGELFF. In DNA form, the CDR3 reads TGCGCCAGCAGTTGGACAGGGCCATACACCGGGGAGCTGTTTTTT.

At least ten counts were recorded for this clonotype. The V and J genes are TRBV12-3 or TRBV12-4 and TRBJ2-7; TRBD1 matches at 9 bases. This CDR3 has 13 residues. The V segment lost 4 bases and the J segment 5 bases; nucleotides outside the gene matches: 3. The chain's CDR3 is CASSWDRDHEQYF. CDR3 nucleotide sequence: TGTGCCAGCAGTTGGGACAGGGATCACGAGCAGTACTTC.

The chain uses TRBV27 and TRBJ1-5; 7 positions match TRBD1. CDR3 length: 14 residues. Trimming at V came to 7 bases and at J to 2 bases, leaving 5 bases not matched to a gene. Germline CDR1 and CDR2: MNHEY and SMNVEV (reference sequence). CDR3 sequence: CASTPTGGNQPQHF. The CDR3 DNA is TGTGCCAGCACCCCTACAGGGGGCAATCAGCCCCAGCATTTT.

This clonotype was detected only a few times. This chain joins TRBV5-1 and TRBJ2-1; the D is unclear. CDR3 length equals 14 residues. Trimming took off 0 bases at V and 6 bases at J, with 10 bases between the two ends. CDR1 SGHRS and CDR2 YFSETQ come from the germline V gene. CDR3 coding DNA: TGCGCCAGCAGCTTGGGCGGTCTCCTCAATGAGCAGTTCTTC. Amino acids: CASSLGGLLNEQFF.

This clonotype has just a few counts. The chain joins TRBV4-1 to TRBJ2-5; 7 bases agree with TRBD2. The trim removed 0 bases at V and 2 bases at J, leaving 6 bases unmatched. Per germline, CDR1 MGHRA and CDR2 YSYEKL. The CDR3 is made up of 16 amino acids. CDR3 coding DNA: TGCGCCAGCAGCCAAGAGCCTAGCGGAGGGCAAGAGACCCAGTACTTC. Its translation is CASSQEPSGGQETQYF.

The chain uses TRBV3-1 and TRBJ2-5; D not certain. The germline V gene has CDR1 LGHDT and CDR2 YNNKEL (reference sequence). The germline V and J ends were trimmed by 4 bases and 6 bases, with 12 bases remaining between them. CDR3 size: 13 residues. CDR3 amino acids: CASSPRFLKTQYF. In DNA, the CDR3 is TGTGCCAGCAGCCCTCGGTTCTTGAAGACCCAGTACTTC.

This clonotype was counted only a few times. The chain joins TRBV20-1 to TRBJ2-2; a weak D match, TRBD1 (5 bases). The germline gives CDR1 DFQATT, CDR2 SNEGSKA (reference sequence). CDR3 length equals 14 residues. The V end lost 3 bases, the J end lost 7 bases, and 15 bases lay between the germline ends. CDR3 residues: CSASLTRVGGELFF. The DNA for the CDR3 is TGCAGTGCTAGCCTTACCAGGGTCGGCGGGGAGCTGTTTTTT.

This clonotype has a count of ten or more. CDR3 nucleotide sequence: TGCGCCAGCAGCTTGGAGAGTGGAGGGGGCACAGATACGCAGTATTTT. This codes for CASSLESGGGTDTQYF. V gene TRBV5-1 combines with J gene TRBJ2-3, with D perhaps matching TRBD2 (6 bases). Germline assignment: CDR1 SGHRS and CDR2 YFSETQ. Trimming removed 0 bases from V and 1 base from J, with 12 bases in between. This CDR3 has 16 amino acids.

This clonotype was recorded many times. The V call is TRBV4-1, the J call TRBJ2-1, with 10 positions matching TRBD2. CDR1 MGHRA and CDR2 YSYEKL come from the germline V gene. V lost 4 bases and J lost 10; bases outside the gene matches: 16. The CDR3 consists of 17 residues. CDR3 DNA: TGCGCCAGCAGCCCCATCGCGACGACTAGCGGGTGGGGGGAGCAGTTCTTC. Protein: CASSPIATTSGWGEQFF.

The V and J genes are TRBV29-1 and TRBJ2-3, with D tentatively TRBD2 (6 bases). The germline V and J ends were trimmed by 6 bases and 0 bases, with 34 bases remaining between them. Germline V lookup: CDR1 SQVTM, CDR2 ANQGSEA. The CDR3 is 21 residues long. For the CDR3, the DNA is TGCAGCGTCGAAAGCCCTCCTAGCGAAGCACCCGAAAGACCCAGCACAGATACGCAGTATTTT. It is translated as CSVESPPSEAPERPSTDTQYF.